What follows are 26 T cell receptor beta chains derived from one specimen sequenced in a study of T cell responses to AZD1222 COVID-19 vaccine. TCRdb's copy holds only in-frame clones and misses some; the assay was immunoSEQ multiplex PCR. The sample includes about 150,000 clones, 85% to 95% of them seen just once. The input for sequencing was peripheral blood, taken on day 0 of AZD1222 vaccination. The receptors stem from an adult in good health.

The rearrangement joins TRBV5-8 to TRBJ2-3, with D perhaps TRBD2 (6 bases). There are 15 residues in the CDR3. Germline V gene lookup returns CDR1 SGHTS and CDR2 YDEGEE. V was clipped by 0 bases and J by 1 base, with 9 bases between them. The CDR3 loop is CASSLEAGRTDTQYF. The CDR3 DNA reads as TGTGCCAGCAGCTTGGAGGCGGGGCGCACAGATACGCAGTATTTT.

The V and J genes are TRBV9 and TRBJ2-7, with 7 bases fitting TRBD2. This CDR3 is built from 15 residues. CDR1 and CDR2 from the germline V gene are SGDLS and YYNGEE. After removal of 2 bases from V and 6 bases from J, the junction contained 11 bases not matched to a gene. The CDR3 protein is CASSVKAGAFIEQYF. The CDR3 bases are TGTGCCAGCAGCGTCAAGGCGGGAGCTTTTATCGAGCAGTACTTC.

The J gene is TRBJ1-1, the V gene TRBV6-1; the D is unclear. Between the trimmed V and J ends, which lost 3 bases and 0 bases, there was a span of 17 bases. The CDR3 runs 17 residues. Looked up from germline, CDR1 is MNHNS and CDR2 is SASEGT. The CDR3 spells CASSDRSRGGLNTEAFF. DNA for the CDR3: TGTGCCAGCAGTGACAGGAGCCGGGGAGGATTGAACACTGAAGCTTTCTTT.

The chain joins TRBV9 to TRBJ2-3, with 7 bases that match TRBD1. V lost 3 bases, J lost 7 bases, and 8 bases stayed unmatched. The CDR3 covers 14 residues. The germline V gene encodes CDR1 SGDLS and CDR2 YYNGEE. CDR3 bases: TGTGCCAGCAGCGACGAGACAGGGCGAAATACGCAGTATTTT. Translated, it gives CASSDETGRNTQYF.

The V call is TRBV7-6, the J call TRBJ1-3; weak D call: TRBD1 (5 bases). The CDR3 totals 17 residues. The germline V gene encodes CDR1 SGHVS and CDR2 FNYEAQ. Between the trimmed V and J ends, which lost 1 base and 0 bases, there was a span of 13 bases. The CDR3 loop reads CASSLGEATASGNTIYF. The CDR3 DNA is TGTGCCAGCAGCTTAGGTGAGGCGACAGCCTCTGGAAACACCATATATTTT.

The genes are TRBV5-3 and TRBJ1-5; D is unclear. TRBV5-3 is sorted into the ORF group, with uncertain function. This CDR3 contains 16 residues. With 3 bases removed from V and 2 bases from J, the gap between germline ends came to 15 bases. The CDR3 protein is CARSSGWKRGNQPQHF. For the CDR3, the DNA is TGTGCCAGAAGCTCGGGCTGGAAAAGGGGCAATCAGCCCCAGCATTTT.

V and J are TRBV2 and TRBJ2-1; TRBD1 is a possible D gene (5 bases). Trimming left V 0 bases short and J 5 bases short, with 14 bases between. CDR1 is SNHLY, CDR2 FYNNEI, per germline. There are 16 residues in the CDR3. CDR3 DNA: TGTGCCAGCAGTGAAGCGCTTCCACAGGACCACAATGAGCAGTTCTTC. This translates into CASSEALPQDHNEQFF.

The chain recombines TRBV12-5 with TRBJ1-6; D gene ambiguous. Germline V gives CDR1 LGHNT, CDR2 FRNRAP. This CDR3 contains 16 residues. Between the trimmed V and J ends, which lost 4 bases and 10 bases, there was a span of 20 bases. DNA of the CDR3: TGTGCTAGTGGTTCCCCTTCGGCAGGCGTAGAATCACCCCTCCACTTT. It specifies CASGSPSAGVESPLHF.

The chain is built from TRBV5-8 and TRBJ2-1; 7 bases match TRBD1. V dropped 4 bases and J dropped 0; count of bases not matched to a gene: 10. The germline V gene has CDR1 SGHTS and CDR2 YDEGEE. The length of the CDR3 is 17 residues. In nucleotides, the CDR3 is TGTGCCAGCAGCGTAGGGACAGATCGGAGCTCCTACAATGAGCAGTTCTTC. Protein: CASSVGTDRSSYNEQFF.

This chain joins TRBV15 and TRBJ2-1; 8 bases fit TRBD2. With V trimmed by 5 bases and J by 6 bases, 12 bases remained unmatched. The length of the CDR3 is 16 residues. Germline assignment: CDR1 LNHNV and CDR2 YYDKDF (reference sequence). The CDR3 loop is CATSPIVTSVSNEQFF. CDR3 nucleotide sequence: TGTGCCACCAGCCCCATCGTGACTAGCGTTTCCAATGAGCAGTTCTTC.

The chain employs TRBV4-1 and TRBJ2-1; the match to TRBD2 covers 8 bases. This CDR3 has 17 amino acids. Per germline, CDR1 MGHRA and CDR2 YSYEKL. Losses at the gene ends were 0 bases for V and 2 bases for J; bases not matched to a gene: 6. CDR3 bases: TGCGCCAGCAGCCAAGAAAAAGGGACTAGAGCCTACAATGAGCAGTTCTTC. Amino acids: CASSQEKGTRAYNEQFF.

Concerning this clone: At one end the junction does not follow the germline gene, possibly because of a read error. The chain joins TRBV3-1 (or the pseudogene TRBV3-2) to TRBJ1-5; possible D gene TRBD1, 6 bases. This CDR3 region has 15 residues. Looked up from germline, CDR1 is LGHDT and CDR2 is YNNKEL (reference sequence). The CDR3 sequence is CASSKDQGSDQPQHF. The CDR3 DNA reads as TGTGCCAGCAGCAAAGATCAGGGGAGCGATCAGCCCCAGCATTTT.

Points on this clone: A clone one base away is much larger, so this may be a read error. Other DNA sequences in the sample encode the same CDR3. This chain uses TRBV5-1 with TRBJ1-1; 11 nucleotides match TRBD1. CDR1 is SGHRS, CDR2 YFSETQ, per germline. The CDR3 totals 14 residues. Losses at the gene ends were 3 bases for V and 4 bases for J; bases not matched to a gene: 2. The CDR3 protein is CASSSGTGGTEAFF. The CDR3 nucleotides read TGCGCCAGCAGCTCCGGGACAGGGGGCACTGAAGCTTTCTTT.

The chain combines TRBV4-1 with TRBJ2-2, with TRBD1 identical over 7 bases. V shed 0 bases, J shed 5 bases, and the junction held 21 bases outside the gene matches. The germline gives CDR1 MGHRA, CDR2 YSYEKL. The CDR3 runs to 21 residues. The CDR3 reads CASSQDSRDSFFQGVTGELFF. CDR3 bases: TGCGCCAGCAGCCAAGATAGCCGGGACAGTTTCTTTCAGGGGGTTACCGGGGAGCTGTTTTTT.

The rearrangement uses TRBV4-2 and TRBJ2-3; 7 bases align to TRBD1. Germline lookup yields CDR1 LGHNA and CDR2 YNFKEQ. The CDR3 sequence is 15 residues long. V lost 4 bases and J lost 6; bases outside the gene matches: 10. The CDR3 nucleotides are TGTGCCAGCAGCCGTCAAAAGGGGGCTGGGGATACGCAGTATTTT. Translating it yields CASSRQKGAGDTQYF.

To note about this clone: In the same sample, other DNA sequences code for this CDR3. This chain joins TRBV5-1 and TRBJ1-2; D possibly corresponds to TRBD1 (6 bases). The CDR3 is made up of 13 amino acids. V lost 0 bases, J lost 8 bases, and 11 bases lay in between. CDR1 is SGHRS and CDR2 is YFSETQ in the germline V gene. This CDR3 reads CASSLGGGHGYTF. DNA of the CDR3: TGCGCCAGCAGCTTGGGTGGGGGCCACGGCTACACCTTC.

The rearrangement links TRBV5-1 to TRBJ2-1; possibly TRBD2 for D (6 bases). CDR3 length equals 15 residues. Trimming took 0 bases from V and 2 from J, leaving 9 bases between them. Germline V gene sequence: CDR1 SGHRS, CDR2 YFSETQ. As DNA, the CDR3 is TGCGCCAGCAGCTTGGATGGACTACCCTACAATGAGCAGTTCTTC. It translates to CASSLDGLPYNEQFF. Full variable domain (outside the CDR3, taken from reference TRBV5-1 and TRBJ2-1): KAGVTQTPRYLIKTRGQQVTLSCSPISGHRSVSWYQQTPGQGLQFLFEYFSETQRNKGNFPGRFSGRQFSNSRSEMNVSTLELGDSALYLCASSLDGLPYNEQFFGPGTRLTVL.

The chain links TRBV30 to TRBJ2-1; 7 bases map to TRBD2. V trimming: 4 bases; J trimming: 7 bases; junction bases outside the gene matches: 13. CDR1 and CDR2 (germline): GTSNPN, SVGIG (reference sequence). CDR3 size: 15 residues. CDR3 sequence reads: CAWTQRGSLRNEQFF. CDR3 DNA sequence: TGTGCCTGGACCCAGCGGGGCTCCTTACGGAATGAGCAGTTCTTC.

The chain links TRBV11-2 to TRBJ2-7, with D maybe TRBD1 (7 bases). The CDR3 is 14 residues long. CDR1 SGHAT and CDR2 FQNNGV come from the germline V gene. Trimming shortened V by 5 bases and J by 4 bases, and 15 bases separated the two germline ends. The CDR3 sequence is CASSLTTGRYEQYF. As DNA, the CDR3 is TGTGCCAGCAGCCTGACGACAGGGAGGTACGAGCAGTACTTC.

This clone was detected only once. The chain is built from TRBV11-2 and TRBJ2-3, with 12 bases identical to TRBD2. The CDR3 loop spans 17 amino acids. Unmatched junction bases numbered 17, after V lost 6 bases and J lost 10 bases. Germline CDR1 is SGHAT and CDR2 is FQNNGV. Here the CDR3 DNA reads TGTGCCAGCAGTCCTGGACTAGCGGGGACCCTACCTGTGGCGCAGTATTTT. Protein sequence: CASSPGLAGTLPVAQYF.

This chain connects TRBV7-2 to TRBJ2-3; D may match TRBD1 or TRBD2 (7 bases each). V was cut by 6 bases and J by 9 bases, with 19 bases left in between. The CDR3 contains 14 residues. Germline CDR1 is SGHTA and CDR2 is FQGNSA. This chain's CDR3 is CASSFQGGAETQYF. CDR3 DNA sequence: TGTGCCAGCAGTTTCCAGGGGGGGGCTGAAACGCAGTATTTT.

This rearrangement joins TRBV7-9 to TRBJ1-2; no firm D call. V lost 1 base and J 2 bases, leaving 8 bases between the germline ends. Germline V gene lookup returns CDR1 SEHNR and CDR2 FQNEAQ (reference sequence). CDR3 length: 14 residues. The CDR3 DNA is TGTGCCAGCAGCTTAGACGACGGGAACTATGGCTACACCTTC. Its translation is CASSLDDGNYGYTF.

The CDR3 DNA follows: TGTGCCAGCAGCGTAGGACAGGGGGCGGCTTTCTTT. Translated, it gives CASSVGQGAAFF. This chain links TRBV9 with TRBJ1-1; TRBD1 agrees at 10 bases. J was trimmed by 11 bases and V by 0 bases; bases with no gene match: 1. The CDR3 runs to 12 residues. Germline CDR1 is SGDLS and CDR2 is YYNGEE.

The rearrangement joins TRBV3-1 (or the pseudogene TRBV3-2) to TRBJ2-7; no clear D gene. This CDR3 is built from 14 residues. Germline loops: CDR1 LGHDT, CDR2 YNNKEL (reference sequence). V lost 3 bases, J lost 5 bases, and 14 bases lay in between. The CDR3 DNA reads as TGTGCCAGCAGCCACACGTCCACCGACCACGAGCAGTACTTC. Translation: CASSHTSTDHEQYF.

The sample holds a few counts of this clone. The chain has TRBV7-2 and TRBJ1-2, with no clear D. The V and J ends lost 4 bases and 0 bases respectively, with 9 bases between them. The CDR3 extends over 14 amino acids. Germline V gene data show CDR1 as SGHTA and CDR2 as FQGNSA. The CDR3, as DNA: TGTGCCAGCAGCTACAGTAGTTCTAACTATGGCTACACCTTC. This sequence encodes CASSYSSSNYGYTF.

The V call is TRBV7-9, the J call TRBJ2-1, with 14 bases fitting TRBD2. From germline, CDR1 is SEHNR and CDR2 FQNEAQ (reference sequence). The CDR3 length is 19 residues. V lost 2 bases, J lost 10 bases, and 16 bases stayed unmatched. For the CDR3, the DNA is TGTGCCAGCAGCTTAAAGGGAATGAGGACTAGCGGGAGGTTAAAAGAGCAGTTCTTC. Its protein product is CASSLKGMRTSGRLKEQFF.